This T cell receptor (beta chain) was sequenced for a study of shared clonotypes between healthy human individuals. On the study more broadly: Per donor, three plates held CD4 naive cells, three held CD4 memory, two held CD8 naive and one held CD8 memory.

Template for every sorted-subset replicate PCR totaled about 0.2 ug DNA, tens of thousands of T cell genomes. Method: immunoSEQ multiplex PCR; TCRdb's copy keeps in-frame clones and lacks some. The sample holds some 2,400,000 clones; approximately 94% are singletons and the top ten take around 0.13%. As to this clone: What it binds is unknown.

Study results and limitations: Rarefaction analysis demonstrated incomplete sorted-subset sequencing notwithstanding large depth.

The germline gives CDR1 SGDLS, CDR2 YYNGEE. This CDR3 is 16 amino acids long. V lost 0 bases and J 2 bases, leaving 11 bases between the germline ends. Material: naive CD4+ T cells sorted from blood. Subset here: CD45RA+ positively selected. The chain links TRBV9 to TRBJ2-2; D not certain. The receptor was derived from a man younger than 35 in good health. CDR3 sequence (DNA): TGTGCCAGCAGCGTAGTATGGCAGTCAAACACCGGGGAGCTGTTTTTT. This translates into CASSVVWQSNTGELFF.